The 10 T cell receptor beta chains below were found in one sample sequenced in a study of T cell repertoires in cytomegalovirus infection. Which antigens these TCRs recognize remains unknown. TCRdb re-called the reads with MiXCR, one entry per CDR3 protein. The sample has about 220,000 distinct CDR3 sequences, 35% to 40% seen once. The starting material was CD8+ T cells from cultured PBMCs, obtained from culture after CMV antigen stimulation. These receptors were collected from a human donor in good health (CMV status not recorded). Some clones in this sample may be carry-over from other donors' samples.

V usage is TRBV11-2 and J usage is TRBJ2-3, with 12 bases that match TRBD2. V dropped 1 base and J dropped 3; count of bases not matched to a gene: 26. This CDR3 has 24 residues. CDR1 is SGHAT, CDR2 FQNNGV, per germline. The CDR3, as DNA: TGTGCCAGCAGCTTAGCTCCGGGACAGGGTTCACTAGCGGGGGGTGAAGCGAGGACAGATACGCAGTATTTT. It is translated as CASSLAPGQGSLAGGEARTDTQYF.

V and J are TRBV2 and TRBJ1-1; TRBD1 matches 8 bases. CDR3 length: 15 amino acids. V shed 9 bases and J 8 bases; nucleotides not matched to a gene: 17. Germline values: CDR1 SNHLY, CDR2 FYNNEI. As DNA, the CDR3 is TGTGCCAGTCCCCTTCTTCCGGGACAGGAAGACGAAGCTTTCTTT. This codes for CASPLLPGQEDEAFF.

V and J are TRBV7-3 and TRBJ2-1; 9 bases are shared with TRBD1. V lost 1 base to trimming and J lost 6 bases; unmatched junction nucleotides: 4. Germline values: CDR1 SGHTA, CDR2 FQGTGA. The CDR3 is 15 residues long. The CDR3 DNA sequence: TGTGCCAGCAGCTTAAGGGACAGGGACGTCAATGAGCAGTTCTTC. Encoded protein: CASSLRDRDVNEQFF. The entire variable domain, with the rest obtained from reference TRBV7-3 and TRBJ2-1, is as follows: GAGVSQTPSNKVTEKGKYVELRCDPISGHTALYWYRQSLGQGPEFLIYFQGTGAADDSGLPNDRFFAVRPEGSVSTLKIQRTERGDSAVYLCASSLRDRDVNEQFFGPGTRLTVL.

This clonotype was detected many times. The chain uses TRBV7-6 and TRBJ1-2; TRBD1 matches 7 bases. The germline gives CDR1 SGHVS, CDR2 FNYEAQ. The CDR3 is 16 amino acids. Unmatched junction bases numbered 12, after V lost 3 bases and J lost 5 bases. This CDR3 is CASSFLAGGLYYGYTF. In nucleotides, the CDR3 is TGTGCCAGCAGCTTCCTGGCAGGGGGACTTTATTATGGCTACACCTTC.

V usage is TRBV29-1 and J usage is TRBJ2-3; possible D gene TRBD2, 6 bases. Trimming took off 6 bases at V and 8 bases at J, with 24 bases between the two ends. The CDR3 consists of 15 residues. Germline CDR1 SQVTM, CDR2 ANQGSEA. This CDR3 reads CSVPRLGSGSFTQYF. CDR3 nucleotides: TGCAGCGTCCCGAGACTAGGTTCAGGCAGTTTTACGCAGTATTTT.

The chain recombines TRBV27 with TRBJ1-2, with TRBD1 identical over 12 bases. This CDR3 is 15 amino acids long. Germline trimming cut 4 bases from V and 6 bases from J; bases unmatched to any gene: 6. Germline V gene data show CDR1 as MNHEY and CDR2 as SMNVEV (reference sequence). CDR3 residues: CASSSGQGAWDGYTF. CDR3 bases: TGTGCCAGCAGTTCGGGACAGGGGGCTTGGGATGGCTACACCTTC.

This clonotype was seen only a few times. The rearrangement joins TRBV11-2 to TRBJ2-2; D ambiguous. The CDR3 is 13 amino acids. The V gene lost 8 bases and the J gene lost 5 bases, with 12 bases spanning the gap. Germline V lookup: CDR1 SGHAT, CDR2 FQNNGV. DNA for the CDR3: TGTGCCAGCGGAAATTCCCCAACCGGGGAGCTGTTTTTT. The encoded protein is CASGNSPTGELFF.

The chain carries TRBV7-4 and TRBJ2-7; TRBD1 is a possible D gene (6 bases). The CDR3 contains 14 residues. The V end lost 8 bases, the J end lost 4 bases, and 18 bases lay between the germline ends. Germline V gene data show CDR1 as SGHVT and CDR2 as SQSDAQ. Here the CDR3 reads CASETRDKEYEQYF. The CDR3 DNA follows: TGTGCCAGCGAAACCCGGGACAAGGAGTACGAGCAGTACTTC. Combining the CDR3 with reference TRBV7-4 and TRBJ2-7 gives the whole variable domain GAGVSQSPRYKVAKRGRDVALRCDSISGHVTLYWYRQTLGQGSEVLTYSQSDAQRDKSGRPSGRFSAERPERSVSTLKIQRTEQGDSAVYLCASETRDKEYEQYFGPGTRLTVT.

The CDR3 sequence is CASSSGGSADTQYF. In nucleotides, the CDR3 is TGTGCCAGCAGCTCCGGGGGGAGCGCAGATACGCAGTATTTT. The chain employs TRBV7-3 and TRBJ2-3; 7 bases align to TRBD2. Germline CDR1 reads SGHTA; CDR2 reads FQGTGA. The CDR3 consists of 14 residues. Germline trimming cut 4 bases from V and 4 bases from J; bases unmatched to any gene: 5.

This clonotype was seen a handful of times. This chain joins TRBV7-3 and TRBJ2-5; D is perhaps TRBD1 or TRBD2 (5 bases each). V dropped 3 bases and J dropped 4 bases, with 18 bases sitting between them. The CDR3 contains 16 residues. Germline values: CDR1 SGHTA, CDR2 FQGTGA. The CDR3 DNA follows: TGTGCCAGCAGCTTCTCAGGGAGCGGTATTCTAGAGACCCAGTACTTC. Translating gives CASSFSGSGILETQYF.